The clone carrying this TCR beta chain was counted a single time. Here immunoSEQ multiplex PCR was the method, and the copy in TCRdb shows in-frame clones only, minus some. The sample contains tens of thousands of clones, almost 99% of which appear only once. The data belong to a study of technical replicates of blood from a handful of donors. Germline V gives CDR1 SGHRS, CDR2 YFSETQ. This CDR3 is built from 14 residues. The V and J ends lost 0 bases and 2 bases respectively, with 9 bases between them. The rearrangement joins TRBV5-1 to TRBJ2-7; no clear D. Sequencing was done on a sample of T cells isolated from PBMCs. The sequence was collected from a human donor in good health. Here the CDR3 reads CASSLGGPAYEQYF. The CDR3 coding sequence is TGCGCCAGCAGCTTGGGCGGCCCGGCCTACGAGCAGTACTTC.